This TCR beta chain was obtained from a study of T cell repertoires in cytomegalovirus infection. Study-level findings and limits: The study identified carriers of CMV plus the relevant HLA from cumulative public TCR beta family frequency. CMV-specific TCR beta clonotypes restricted by HLA-C dominated the ex vivo response.

Germline assignment: CDR1 SGHAT and CDR2 FQNNGV. This CDR3 has 15 amino acids. V was shortened by 5 bases and J by 0 bases, with 10 bases between the two germline ends. TCRdb reprocessed the reads via MiXCR and lists one record per CDR3 protein. Found here are 250,000 or so distinct CDR3 sequences, more than 15% of them singletons; the top ten hold 40% to 55%. This clonotype was counted between two and nine times. Antigen specificity is unknown. The source is a human donor in good health (CMV status not recorded). Some clones in this sample may be carry-over from other donors' samples. Sequenced input: CD8+ T cells from PBMCs. The rearrangement uses TRBV11-2 and TRBJ1-4, with a weak D call TRBD1 (6 bases). CDR3 in DNA: TGTGCCAGCAGCCCGGGGGCGACAACTAATGAAAAACTGTTTTTT. It codes for CASSPGATTNEKLFF.